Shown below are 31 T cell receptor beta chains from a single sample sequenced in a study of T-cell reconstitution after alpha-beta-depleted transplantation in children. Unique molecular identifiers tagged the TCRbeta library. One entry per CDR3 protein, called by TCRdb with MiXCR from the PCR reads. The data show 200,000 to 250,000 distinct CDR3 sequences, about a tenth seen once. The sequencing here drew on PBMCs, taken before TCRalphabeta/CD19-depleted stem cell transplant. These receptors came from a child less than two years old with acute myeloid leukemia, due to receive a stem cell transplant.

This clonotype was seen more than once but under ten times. The CDR3 loop is CASSSRTVNTGELFF. CDR3 coding DNA: TGTGCCAGCTCATCCAGGACAGTAAACACCGGGGAGCTGTTTTTT. The chain uses TRBV18 and TRBJ2-2; a weak D match, TRBD1 (6 bases). V dropped 5 bases and J dropped 2 bases, with 12 bases sitting between them. CDR3 length: 15 amino acids. Germline lookup yields CDR1 KGHSH and CDR2 LQKENI.

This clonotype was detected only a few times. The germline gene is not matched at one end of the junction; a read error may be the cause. CDR3 nucleotides: TGTGCCAGCAGAGGACTAGCGGGAGTCGGCATTGAGTACTTC. It translates to CASRGLAGVGIEYF. The J gene is TRBJ2-4, the V gene TRBV12-3 or TRBV12-4; 13 nucleotides align to TRBD2. This CDR3 spans 14 amino acids.

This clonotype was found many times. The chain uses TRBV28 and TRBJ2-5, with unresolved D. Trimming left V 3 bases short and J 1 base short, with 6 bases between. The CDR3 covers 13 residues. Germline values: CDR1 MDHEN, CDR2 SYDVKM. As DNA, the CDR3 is TGTGCCAGCAGTTTTTCCGGCCAAGAGACCCAGTACTTC. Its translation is CASSFSGQETQYF. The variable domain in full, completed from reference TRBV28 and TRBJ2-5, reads DVKVTQSSRYLVKRTGEKVFLECVQDMDHENMFWYRQDPGLGLRLIYFSYDVKMKEKGDIPEGYSVSREKKERFSLILESASTNQTSMYLCASSFSGQETQYFGPGTRLLVL.

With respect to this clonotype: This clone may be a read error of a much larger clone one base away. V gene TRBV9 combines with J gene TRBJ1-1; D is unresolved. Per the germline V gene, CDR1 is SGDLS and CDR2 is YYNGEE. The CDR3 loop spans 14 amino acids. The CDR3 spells CANSASRVGTEAFF. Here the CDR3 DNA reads TGTGCCAACAGCGCGTCGCGGGTAGGAACTGAAGCTTTCTTT.

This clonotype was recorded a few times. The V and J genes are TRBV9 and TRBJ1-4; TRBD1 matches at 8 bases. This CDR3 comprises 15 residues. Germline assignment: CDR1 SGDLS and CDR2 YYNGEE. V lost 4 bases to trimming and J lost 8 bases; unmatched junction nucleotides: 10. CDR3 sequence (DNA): TGTGCCAGCAGCCCGGGGACAGGCCCCTCCGAAAAACTGTTTTTT. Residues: CASSPGTGPSEKLFF.

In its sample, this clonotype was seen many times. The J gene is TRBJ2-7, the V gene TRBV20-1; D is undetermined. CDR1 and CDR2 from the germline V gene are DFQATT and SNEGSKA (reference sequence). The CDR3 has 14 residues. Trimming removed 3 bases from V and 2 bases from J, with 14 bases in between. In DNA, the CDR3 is TGCAGTGCTAGCCTCGATGGTCGCCCCTACGAGCAGTACTTC. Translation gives CSASLDGRPYEQYF.

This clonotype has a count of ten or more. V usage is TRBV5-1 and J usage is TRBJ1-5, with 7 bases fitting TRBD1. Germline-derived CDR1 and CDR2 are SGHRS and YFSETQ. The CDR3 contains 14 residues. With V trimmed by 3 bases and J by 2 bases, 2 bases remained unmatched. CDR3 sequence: CASSWGTGNQPQHF. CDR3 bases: TGCGCCAGCAGCTGGGGGACAGGCAATCAGCCCCAGCATTTT.

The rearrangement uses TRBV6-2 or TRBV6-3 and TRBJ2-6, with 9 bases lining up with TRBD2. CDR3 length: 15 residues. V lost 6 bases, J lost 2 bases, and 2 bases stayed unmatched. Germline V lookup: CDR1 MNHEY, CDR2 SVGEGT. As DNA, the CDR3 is TGTGCCAGCAGGGGACTAGCCCCTGGGGCCAACGTCCTGACTTTC. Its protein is CASRGLAPGANVLTF.

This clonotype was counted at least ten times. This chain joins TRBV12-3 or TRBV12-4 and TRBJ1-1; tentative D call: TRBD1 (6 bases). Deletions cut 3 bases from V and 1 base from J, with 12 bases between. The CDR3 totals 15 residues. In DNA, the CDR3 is TGTGCCAGCAGTTTTCCCTTACAGGGGAACACTGAAGCTTTCTTT. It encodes CASSFPLQGNTEAFF.

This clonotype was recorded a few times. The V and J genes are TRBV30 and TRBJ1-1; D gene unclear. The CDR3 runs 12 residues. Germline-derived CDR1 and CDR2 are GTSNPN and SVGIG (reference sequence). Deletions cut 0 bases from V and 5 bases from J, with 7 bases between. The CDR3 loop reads CAWSVLGTEAFF. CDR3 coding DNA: TGTGCCTGGAGTGTATTGGGGACTGAAGCTTTCTTT.

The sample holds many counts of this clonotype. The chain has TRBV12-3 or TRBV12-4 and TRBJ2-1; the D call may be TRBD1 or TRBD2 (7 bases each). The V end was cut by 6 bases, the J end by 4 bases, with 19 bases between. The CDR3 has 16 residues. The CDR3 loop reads CASSTQGDYPYNEQFF. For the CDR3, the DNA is TGTGCCAGCAGCACTCAGGGGGACTACCCTTACAATGAGCAGTTCTTC.

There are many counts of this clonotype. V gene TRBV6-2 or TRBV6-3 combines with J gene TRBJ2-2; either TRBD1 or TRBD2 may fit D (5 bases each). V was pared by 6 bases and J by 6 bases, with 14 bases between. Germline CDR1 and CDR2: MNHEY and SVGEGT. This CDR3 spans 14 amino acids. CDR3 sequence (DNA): TGTGCCAGCAGACCCCTGGGGGTAGCCGGGGAGCTGTTTTTT. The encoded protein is CASRPLGVAGELFF.

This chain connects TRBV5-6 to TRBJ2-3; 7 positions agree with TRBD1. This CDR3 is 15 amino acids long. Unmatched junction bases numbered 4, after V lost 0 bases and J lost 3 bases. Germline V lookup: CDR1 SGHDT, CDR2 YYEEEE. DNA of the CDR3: TGTGCCAGCAGCTTGGGGCGACAGGGAACAGATACGCAGTATTTT. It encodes CASSLGRQGTDTQYF.

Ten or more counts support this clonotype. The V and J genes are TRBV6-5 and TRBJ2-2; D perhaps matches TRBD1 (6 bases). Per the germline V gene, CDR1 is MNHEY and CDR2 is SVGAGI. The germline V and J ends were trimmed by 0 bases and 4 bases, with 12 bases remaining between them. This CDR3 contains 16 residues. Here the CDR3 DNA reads TGTGCCAGCAGTTACTCGAGAACCAGGGGCACCGGGGAGCTGTTTTTT. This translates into CASSYSRTRGTGELFF.

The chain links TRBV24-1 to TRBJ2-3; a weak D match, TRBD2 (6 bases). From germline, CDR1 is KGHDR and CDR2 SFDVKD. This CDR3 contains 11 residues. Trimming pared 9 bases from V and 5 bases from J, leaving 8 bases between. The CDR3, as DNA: TGTGCCACCGGGGGAGGAGATACGCAGTATTTT. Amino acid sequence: CATGGGDTQYF.

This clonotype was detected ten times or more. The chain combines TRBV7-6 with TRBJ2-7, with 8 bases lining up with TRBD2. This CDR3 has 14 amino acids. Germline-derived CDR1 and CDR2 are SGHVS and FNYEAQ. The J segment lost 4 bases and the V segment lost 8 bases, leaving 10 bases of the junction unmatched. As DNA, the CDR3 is TGTGCCAGCCGACGGGGGGCGGGAGGTTACGAGCAGTACTTC. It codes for CASRRGAGGYEQYF.

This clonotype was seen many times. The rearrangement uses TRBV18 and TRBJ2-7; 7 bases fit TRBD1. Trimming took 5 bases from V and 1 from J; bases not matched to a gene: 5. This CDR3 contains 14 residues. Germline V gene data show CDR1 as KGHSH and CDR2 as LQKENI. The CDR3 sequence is CASSDTGQSYEQYF. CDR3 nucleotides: TGTGCCAGCTCAGACACGGGACAGTCCTACGAGCAGTACTTC.

CDR3: CGIRTRGQGRRNQPQHF. For the CDR3, the DNA is TGCGGAATCAGAACCAGGGGACAGGGGCGGCGAAATCAGCCCCAGCATTTT. The chain carries TRBV20-1 and TRBJ1-5, with TRBD1 matching over 10 bases. This CDR3 spans 17 amino acids. Germline assignment: CDR1 DFQATT and CDR2 SNEGSKA (reference sequence).

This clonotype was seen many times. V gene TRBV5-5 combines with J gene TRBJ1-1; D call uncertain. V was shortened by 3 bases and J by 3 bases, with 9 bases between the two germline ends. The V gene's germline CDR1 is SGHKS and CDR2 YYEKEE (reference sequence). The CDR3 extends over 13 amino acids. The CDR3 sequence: CASSWIGDTEAFF. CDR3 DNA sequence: TGTGCCAGCAGCTGGATTGGGGACACTGAAGCTTTCTTT.

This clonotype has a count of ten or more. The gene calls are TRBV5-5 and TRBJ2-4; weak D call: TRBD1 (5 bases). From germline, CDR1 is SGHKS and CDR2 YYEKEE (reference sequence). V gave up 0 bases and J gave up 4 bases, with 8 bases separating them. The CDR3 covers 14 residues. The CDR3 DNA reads TGTGCCAGCAGCTTGGATCGACAGAAAAACATTCAGTACTTC. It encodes CASSLDRQKNIQYF.

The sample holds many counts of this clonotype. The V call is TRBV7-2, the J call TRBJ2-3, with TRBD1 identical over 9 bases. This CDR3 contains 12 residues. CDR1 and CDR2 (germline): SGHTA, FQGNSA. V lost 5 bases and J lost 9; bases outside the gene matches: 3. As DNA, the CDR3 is TGTGCCAGCAGCGCCGACAGGGGGACGCAGTATTTT. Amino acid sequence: CASSADRGTQYF.

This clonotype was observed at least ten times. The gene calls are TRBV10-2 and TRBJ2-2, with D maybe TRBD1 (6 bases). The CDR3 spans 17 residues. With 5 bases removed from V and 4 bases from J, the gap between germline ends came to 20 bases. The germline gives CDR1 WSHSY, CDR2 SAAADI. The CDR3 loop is CASSLPLPGTLTGELFF. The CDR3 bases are TGCGCCAGCAGTCTTCCTCTCCCCGGGACACTCACCGGGGAGCTGTTTTTT.

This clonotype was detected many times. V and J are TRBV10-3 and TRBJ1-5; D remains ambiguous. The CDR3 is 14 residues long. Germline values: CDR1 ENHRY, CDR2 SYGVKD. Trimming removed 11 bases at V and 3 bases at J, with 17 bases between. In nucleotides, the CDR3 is TGTGCCTCCGAGGAGGGCAGGACCAATCAGCCCCAGCATTTT. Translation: CASEEGRTNQPQHF.

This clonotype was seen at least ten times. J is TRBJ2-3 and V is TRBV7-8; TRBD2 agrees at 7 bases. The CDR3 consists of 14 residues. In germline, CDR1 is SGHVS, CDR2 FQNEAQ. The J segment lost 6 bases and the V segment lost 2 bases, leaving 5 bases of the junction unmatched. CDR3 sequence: CASSLMSSGDTQYF. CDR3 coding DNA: TGTGCCAGCAGCTTAATGTCTAGCGGTGATACGCAGTATTTT.

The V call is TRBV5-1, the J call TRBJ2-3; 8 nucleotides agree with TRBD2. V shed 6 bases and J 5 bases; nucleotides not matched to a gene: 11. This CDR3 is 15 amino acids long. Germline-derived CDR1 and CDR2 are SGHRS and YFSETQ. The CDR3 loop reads CASTPPGLEGDTQYF. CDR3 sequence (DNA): TGCGCCAGCACCCCCCCGGGACTAGAGGGAGATACGCAGTATTTT.

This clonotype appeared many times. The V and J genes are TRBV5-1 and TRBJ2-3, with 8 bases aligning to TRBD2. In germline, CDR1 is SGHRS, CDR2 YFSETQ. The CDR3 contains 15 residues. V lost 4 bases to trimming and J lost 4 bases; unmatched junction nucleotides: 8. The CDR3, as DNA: TGCGCCAGCAGCCTAAGCGGGGGAGGTCCAGATACGCAGTATTTT. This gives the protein CASSLSGGGPDTQYF. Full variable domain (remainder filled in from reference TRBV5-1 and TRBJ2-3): KAGVTQTPRYLIKTRGQQVTLSCSPISGHRSVSWYQQTPGQGLQFLFEYFSETQRNKGNFPGRFSGRQFSNSRSEMNVSTLELGDSALYLCASSLSGGGPDTQYFGPGTRLTVL.

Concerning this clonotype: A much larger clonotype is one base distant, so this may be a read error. CDR3 in amino acids: CASRPKVGAATPGNTIYF. CDR3 coding DNA: TGCGCCAGCCGGCCCAAGGTCGGGGCAGCCACCCCTGGAAACACCATATATTTT. The chain couples TRBV5-1 to TRBJ1-3, with a tentative D call TRBD1 (5 bases). This CDR3 contains 18 residues. In germline, CDR1 is SGHRS, CDR2 YFSETQ. V was shortened by 7 bases and J by 2 bases, with 25 bases between the two germline ends.

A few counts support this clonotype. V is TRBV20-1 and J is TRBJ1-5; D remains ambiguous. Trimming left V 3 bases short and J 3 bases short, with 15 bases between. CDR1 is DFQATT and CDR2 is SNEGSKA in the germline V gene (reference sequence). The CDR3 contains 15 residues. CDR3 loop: CSASPRQAFNQPQHF. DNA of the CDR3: TGCAGTGCTAGCCCGCGCCAAGCCTTCAATCAGCCCCAGCATTTT.

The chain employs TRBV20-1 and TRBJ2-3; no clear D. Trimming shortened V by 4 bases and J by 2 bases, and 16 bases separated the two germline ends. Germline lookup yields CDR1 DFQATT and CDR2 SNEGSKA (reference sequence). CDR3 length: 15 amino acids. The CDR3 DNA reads TGCAGTGCTACCCCCTCCGGGCTAACCACAGATACGCAGTATTTT. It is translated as CSATPSGLTTDTQYF.

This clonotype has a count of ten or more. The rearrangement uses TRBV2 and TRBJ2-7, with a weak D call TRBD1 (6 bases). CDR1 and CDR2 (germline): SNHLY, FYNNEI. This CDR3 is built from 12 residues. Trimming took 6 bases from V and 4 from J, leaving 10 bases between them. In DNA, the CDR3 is TGTGCCAGCAGCGTCACAGGGTACGAGCAGTACTTC. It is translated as CASSVTGYEQYF.

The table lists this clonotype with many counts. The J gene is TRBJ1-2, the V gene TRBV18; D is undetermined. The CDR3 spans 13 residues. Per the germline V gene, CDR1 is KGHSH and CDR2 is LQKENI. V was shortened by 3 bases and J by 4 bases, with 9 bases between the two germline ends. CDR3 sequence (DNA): TGTGCCAGCTCACCTTCGACGGGCTATGGCTACACCTTC. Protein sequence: CASSPSTGYGYTF.